The entry that follows covers one TCR beta chain sequence. The table lists this clonotype with a few counts. This receptor's antigen is unknown. No clone much larger than this one lies a single base away; base qualities are absent. The CDR3 covers 15 residues, taking in both the cysteine and the phenylalanine. The CDR3 DNA has 45 bases and is translated from base 1. The CDR1 and CDR2 encoded by the germline V gene (reference sequence) are DFQATT and SNEGSKA. V and J are trimmed by 0 bases and 8 bases, and the gene matches miss 10 bases of the junction. These data originate in a study of CD8 T cells in ankylosing spondylitis (dated by TCRdb to the late 2010s). Context from the whole study: T cell receptor beta repertoires were profiled in healthy donors and ankylosing spondylitis patients so that disease-linked TCR variants could be found. The full study cohort was made up of 25 ankylosing spondylitis patients and around 100 healthy donors. Peripheral blood was sampled, and synovial fluid was additionally collected from ankylosing spondylitis patients.

These reads were obtained on an Illumina HiSeq 2500. Quantitative 5'-RACE with molecular barcodes was used to prepare TCR beta libraries. The published analysis was carried out like this. A new computational method based on a probabilistic model of VDJ rearrangement was used to identify disease-linked TCR variants. TCRdb took the public reads, trimmed them with fastp at Q25, ran MiXCR for clone calling and kept in-frame beta chains. Every CDR3 protein is listed once, alongside the most common genes and DNA of its rows. TCRdb's processing, not the authors', yielded these V and J calls. The sample profile shows hundreds of thousands of distinct CDR3 sequences; roughly 27% of them were found once. 0.85% to 1% of the sample belongs to the ten largest clones. Overall results and qualifications from the work: The disease-linked clones had a CD8+ phenotype and were found at relatively low frequencies in peripheral blood. Blood from ankylosing spondylitis patients appeared to be characterized by a TCR beta motif composed of roughly 8 highly homologous amino acid variants. Some motif variants had previously been reported in the synovial fluid and blood of reactive arthritis patients, which suggests shared mechanisms of disease initiation. The disease-linked clones were reported as significantly enriched in matched synovial fluid samples from ankylosing spondylitis patients.

The chain was built from TRBV20-1 and TRBJ2-1, and 7 junctional nucleotides match TRBD2. The material sequenced was blood, either unsorted or a sorted T cell fraction (not recorded which). This receptor was obtained from a male donor with ankylosing spondylitis. The CDR3 corresponds to CSARDLRTGGYEQFF. The DNA reads TGCAGTGCTAGAGATCTAAGAACGGGAGGCTATGAGCAGTTCTTC.